This T cell receptor beta chain was identified during a study of T cells in Graves' hyperthyroidism and ophthalmopathy. The study's findings and limits: Blood also showed most of the thyroid clonotypes that were expanded above 0.001. Ophthalmopathy was identified by the model a median roughly six months ahead of onset.

Comments on this clonotype: Its matching antigen is unknown.

This CDR3 is built from 15 residues. V shed 6 bases and J 4 bases; nucleotides not matched to a gene: 8. Germline assignment: CDR1 ENHRY and CDR2 SYGVKD. It was uncontrolled infection, other autoimmune disease, pregnancy or lactation that excluded patients. The study based diagnoses on clinical symptoms, serum thyroxine and TRAb, thyroid ultrasound and orbital computed tomography. TCR beta CDR3 region amplification was performed from RNA transcripts. HTBI primers were employed in a first-round RT-PCR of the TCR CDR3. TCRdb recomputed calls from the multiplex PCR reads with MiXCR, one row per CDR3 protein. The repertoire holds roughly 500,000 distinct CDR3 sequences, with approximately 49% as singletons.

The gene calls are TRBV10-3 and TRBJ1-2; 10 bases line up with TRBD1. The TCR sequence derives from an adult woman with Graves' disease, either hyperthyroidism or ophthalmopathy (not recorded which). The source material was peripheral blood or thyroid tissue (not recorded which). The CDR3 nucleotides read TGTGCCATCAGAGTGGGGGACAGGGGACTCTATGGCTACACCTTC. Translation: CAIRVGDRGLYGYTF.